This T cell receptor beta chain was sequenced in a study of blood T cell repertoires in COVID-19 (dated by TCRdb to 2020 to 2022). Study-wide context: Collaborator samples came from the United States, Italy and Spain and covered acute and convalescent phases of COVID-19. The prospective study material was composed of cDNA or gDNA derived from T cells, B-cell-depleted T cells, or PBMCs. The repertoires were released in a freely available public database intended as a resource for research on the immune response to SARS-CoV-2. Samples were obtained from the ongoing ImmuneRACE study (first 160 participants) and from approximately 1,200 subjects provided by 6 global collaborators. Deeply sampled blood TCRbeta repertoires from subjects exposed to, actively infected with, or recovered from COVID-19 were included in the dataset. Sample metadata almost always included a de-identified subject ID, COVID-19 status, age in years and sex. Where available, HLA class I and class II types were taken from metadata supplied by the sample provider and were not determined by assay-based typing. Beyond this particular receptor, the publication reports: The quantity of clinical and demographic metadata differed by source and by participant and was supplied without curation.

Collaborating institutions collected whole blood in K2EDTA tubes following their own protocols. For TCRbeta analysis, collaborator samples were shipped as frozen whole blood, as isolated PBMCs, or as DNA extracted from either sample type. TCRbeta CDR3 regions were amplified from genomic DNA by means of the immunoSEQ Assay, a bias-controlled multiplex PCR. As for the original processing: Within the assay, amplification of reference gene primers was used to estimate how many nucleated cells each sample contained. To quantify the absolute abundance of each unique TCRbeta CDR3 rearrangement, sequence reads were collapsed and filtered. For each sample, productive Simpson clonality was calculated as the square root of Simpson's diversity index over productive rearrangements. TCRdb took this table from immuneACCESS and kept in-frame rearrangements with V and J called. Such tables lack part of the clones; where checked against another copy, unresolved V genes explain under half of the gap, and the rest is unexplained. V and J calls and clone size are copied from that table; D and trimming were computed from the DNA. The table for this sample lists over 65,000 clones; about 81% of them were counted only once. The ten largest clones represent around a tenth of the sample.

On this clone itself: Its specific antigen is unknown. Base quality data are lacking; no much larger clone is found one base away.

The germline V gene sets CDR1 to SGHDN and CDR2 to FVKESK. V lost 6 bases and J lost 3 bases; the stretch between them is 11 bases long. From cysteine to phenylalanine, the CDR3 is 13 amino acids long. Only the CDR3 part of the read is kept: 39 bases, read in frame from the first base. The sequenced sample consisted of peripheral blood. This chain is built from TRBV14 and TRBJ1-1, with TRBD1 as a weak D call on 5 bases. This TCR derives from a human donor in a cohort sampled during active COVID-19. The CDR3 corresponds to CASSLDSDTEAFF. The nucleotide sequence reads as follows: TGTGCCAGCAGTCTCGACAGCGACACTGAAGCTTTCTTT.